These 3 T cell receptor beta chains were sequenced from one sample in a study of blood T cell repertoires in COVID-19. The assay was immunoSEQ multiplex PCR, and TCRdb's table has in-frame clones only and misses some. The table shows 120,000 to 150,000 clones, with approximately 85% occurring only once. The sample comprised peripheral blood. The receptors here all came from a woman aged 55-70 years with COVID-19, enrolled during active disease.

The J gene is TRBJ1-4, the V gene TRBV19, with TRBD1 matching 7 bases. There are 14 residues in the CDR3. Trimming removed 5 bases from V and 3 bases from J; junction bases left unmatched: 3. Germline V gene data show CDR1 as LNHDA and CDR2 as SQIVND (reference sequence). In DNA form, the CDR3 reads TGTGCCAGTAGTCAGGGGGTGGCTAATGAAAAACTGTTTTTT. Translated, it gives CASSQGVANEKLFF.

The genes are TRBV11-2 and TRBJ1-6; no reliable D call. Germline V gene lookup returns CDR1 SGHAT and CDR2 FQNNGV. Trimming took 3 bases from V and 7 from J, leaving 13 bases between them. The CDR3 totals 15 residues. CDR3 DNA sequence: TGTGCCAGCAGCTTCCTAGGTGGTAGAAATTCACCCCTCCACTTT. Translated, it gives CASSFLGGRNSPLHF. Full variable domain (missing parts from reference TRBV11-2 and TRBJ1-6): EAGVAQSPRYKIIEKRQSVAFWCNPISGHATLYWYQQILGQGPKLLIQFQNNGVVDDSQLPKDRFSAERLKGVDSTLKIQPAKLEDSAVYLCASSFLGGRNSPLHFGNGTRLTVT.

This chain links TRBV5-5 with TRBJ2-7; TRBD1 is a possible D gene (5 bases). Germline CDR1 is SGHKS and CDR2 is YYEKEE (reference sequence). There are 17 residues in the CDR3. V lost 3 bases to trimming and J lost 0 bases, with 19 bases between them. The CDR3: CASSSRVSGSYSYEQYF. The CDR3 nucleotides read TGTGCCAGCAGCTCACGAGTCTCAGGGTCCTACTCCTACGAGCAGTACTTC.